One sample yielded the 12 T cell receptor beta chains listed below, sequenced in a study of control samples from healthy donors and cancer patients. Method: immunoSEQ multiplex PCR; TCRdb's copy keeps in-frame clones and lacks some. The sample has about 83,000 clones; 91% are singletons. Sequences were obtained from blood. These TCRs come from a man aged 45-65 years in good health.

The rearrangement joins TRBV3-1 (or the pseudogene TRBV3-2) to TRBJ2-1; D gene ambiguous. The CDR3 is 17 residues long. Germline-derived CDR1 and CDR2 are LGHDT and YNNKEL (reference sequence). Trimming stripped 1 base from V and 3 bases from J, with 16 bases between. DNA of the CDR3: TGTGCCAGCAGCCAAGTTCAGCCGGGTGGGGACTACAATGAGCAGTTCTTC. Protein product: CASSQVQPGGDYNEQFF.

This sequence joins TRBV7-8 and TRBJ1-1; D is perhaps TRBD1 (6 bases). The CDR3 runs to 13 residues. The V end was cut by 9 bases, the J end by 1 base, with 12 bases between. Germline loops: CDR1 SGHVS, CDR2 FQNEAQ. The CDR3 DNA reads as TGTGCCAGTAGGGGGGTGGCGAACACTGAAGCTTTCTTT. Its protein product is CASRGVANTEAFF.

The chain is built from TRBV27 and TRBJ1-1, with 7 positions matching TRBD1. With 3 bases clipped from V and 3 bases from J, the junction kept 4 bases outside the gene matches. This CDR3 is built from 14 residues. The V gene's germline CDR1 is MNHEY and CDR2 SMNVEV (reference sequence). The CDR3 nucleotides read TGTGCCAGCAGTTTGGCAGGGGGATACACTGAAGCTTTCTTT. Amino acid sequence: CASSLAGGYTEAFF.

The chain uses TRBV4-1 and TRBJ1-6; D ambiguous. Germline CDR1 reads MGHRA; CDR2 reads YSYEKL. V lost 0 bases, J lost 0 bases, and 3 bases lay in between. CDR3 length equals 15 residues. CDR3 loop: CASSQDSSYNSPLHF. CDR3 bases: TGCGCCAGCAGCCAAGACAGCTCCTATAATTCACCCCTCCACTTT.

This chain uses TRBV5-6 with TRBJ2-4; D not certain. Trimming cost V 5 bases and J 1 base, with 13 bases left between them. Looked up from germline, CDR1 is SGHDT and CDR2 is YYEEEE. The CDR3 runs to 15 residues. Written as DNA, the CDR3 is TGTGCCAGCAGGCATAGACGTGACGCCAAAAACATTCAGTACTTC. It specifies CASRHRRDAKNIQYF.

V is TRBV7-2 and J is TRBJ2-5; either TRBD1 or TRBD2 may fit D (5 bases each). Per germline, CDR1 SGHTA and CDR2 FQGNSA. Trimming cost V 5 bases and J 5 bases, with 15 bases left between them. The CDR3 has 14 amino acids. The CDR3 protein is CASSHLTRGETQYF. Written as DNA, the CDR3 is TGTGCCAGCAGCCACCTCACTAGGGGCGAGACCCAGTACTTC.

A few counts support this clone. The V and J genes are TRBV24-1 and TRBJ2-7; D uncertain. From germline, CDR1 is KGHDR and CDR2 SFDVKD. Trimming pared 3 bases from V and 8 bases from J, leaving 10 bases between. This CDR3 spans 12 amino acids. The CDR3 spells CATSDGGLKQYF. As DNA, the CDR3 is TGTGCCACCAGTGATGGTGGTTTGAAGCAGTACTTC.

This rearrangement joins TRBV7-2 to TRBJ2-3, with 7 bases fitting TRBD2. Germline loops: CDR1 SGHTA, CDR2 FQGNSA. The CDR3 runs 16 residues. The V and J ends lost 3 bases and 5 bases, in that order; junction bases with no gene match: 11. CDR3 region: CASSLRVTGGKDTQYF. For the CDR3, the DNA is TGTGCCAGCAGCTTGAGGGTCACGGGGGGAAAAGATACGCAGTATTTT.

This chain uses TRBV4-1 with TRBJ2-5, with D hard to call. V shed 1 base and J shed 5 bases, with 8 bases lying between them. Germline loops: CDR1 MGHRA, CDR2 YSYEKL. The CDR3 totals 13 residues. The chain's CDR3 is CASSQVWTETQYF. The CDR3 nucleotides are TGCGCCAGCAGCCAAGTTTGGACCGAGACCCAGTACTTC.

V and J are TRBV5-6 and TRBJ1-4; D not resolved. The germline gives CDR1 SGHDT, CDR2 YYEEEE. There are 13 residues in the CDR3. Deletions cut 2 bases from V and 3 bases from J, with 5 bases between. For the CDR3, the DNA is TGTGCCAGCAGCTTTAGGCCTAATGAAAAACTGTTTTTT. This encodes CASSFRPNEKLFF.

The chain uses TRBV7-9 and TRBJ1-1, with 9 bases fitting TRBD1. V was clipped by 4 bases and J by 8 bases; unmatched bases: 8. Germline V gives CDR1 SEHNR, CDR2 FQNEAQ (reference sequence). CDR3 size: 14 residues. CDR3 nucleotide sequence: TGTGCCAGCAGCTCCTGGGGGACAGGGAAAGAAGCTTTCTTT. This sequence encodes CASSSWGTGKEAFF.

V usage is TRBV6-6 and J usage is TRBJ2-4, with 9 bases lining up with TRBD1. The CDR3 runs 16 residues. From germline, CDR1 is MNHNY and CDR2 SVGAGI (reference sequence). V shed 0 bases and J 7 bases; nucleotides not matched to a gene: 7. The CDR3 loop reads CASSYSSTGQGNIQYF. The CDR3 coding sequence is TGTGCCAGCAGTTACTCCTCTACCGGACAGGGGAACATTCAGTACTTC.